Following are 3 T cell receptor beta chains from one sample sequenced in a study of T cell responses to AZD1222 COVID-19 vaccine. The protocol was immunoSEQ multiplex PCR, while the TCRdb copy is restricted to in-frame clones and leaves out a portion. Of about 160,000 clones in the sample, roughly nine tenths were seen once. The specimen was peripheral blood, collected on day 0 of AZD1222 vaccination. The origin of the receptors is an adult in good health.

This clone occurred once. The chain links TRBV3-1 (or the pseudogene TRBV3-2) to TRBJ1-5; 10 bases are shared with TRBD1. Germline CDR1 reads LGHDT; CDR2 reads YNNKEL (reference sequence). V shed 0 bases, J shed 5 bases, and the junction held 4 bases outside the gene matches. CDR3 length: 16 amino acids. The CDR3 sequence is CASSQDGTGEDQPQHF. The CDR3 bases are TGTGCCAGCAGCCAAGACGGGACAGGGGAAGATCAGCCCCAGCATTTT.

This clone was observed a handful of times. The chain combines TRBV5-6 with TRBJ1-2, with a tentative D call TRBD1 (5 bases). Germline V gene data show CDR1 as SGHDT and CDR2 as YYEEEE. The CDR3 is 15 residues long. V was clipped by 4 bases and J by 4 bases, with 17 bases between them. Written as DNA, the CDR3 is TGTGCCAGCAGCGCACAACCGGGACCCCCCTATGGCTACACCTTC. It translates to CASSAQPGPPYGYTF.

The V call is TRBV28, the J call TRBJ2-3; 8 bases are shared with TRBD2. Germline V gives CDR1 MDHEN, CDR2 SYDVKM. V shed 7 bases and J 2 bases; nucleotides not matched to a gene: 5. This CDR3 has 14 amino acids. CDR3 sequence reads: CASKAGVNTDTQYF. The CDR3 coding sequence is TGTGCCAGCAAAGCGGGGGTGAACACAGATACGCAGTATTTT.